Below, one T cell receptor (beta chain) is given with its context. This sample stems from a study of blood T cell repertoires in COVID-19. Germline loops: CDR1 MNHEY, CDR2 SMNVEV (reference sequence). V lost 3 bases to trimming and J lost 1 base, with 10 bases between them. This CDR3 contains 15 residues. Per the original methods: Reference gene primer amplification yielded estimated nucleated cell counts. Sequenced by immunoSEQ multiplex PCR; TCRdb stores in-frame clones only, minus some. V and J calls and clone size come straight from that table; D and trimming were deduced from the DNA. The sample has about 340,000 clones; over 70% are singletons.

This sequence was found in a woman between 50 and 59 years old with COVID-19, enrolled during active disease. The sample comprised peripheral blood. The V and J genes are TRBV27 and TRBJ2-1; D may be TRBD1 (5 bases). CDR3 sequence: CASSFRVRSYNEQFF. Written as DNA, the CDR3 is TGTGCCAGCAGTTTCAGGGTCAGGTCCTACAATGAGCAGTTCTTC.